A selection of T cell receptor beta chains follows, all from one sample in a study of cytomegalovirus exposure and HLA in healthy donors. Assay: immunoSEQ multiplex PCR; the TCRdb copy retains only in-frame clones and omits some. This sample has 220,000 or so clones; 75% to 90% occur once, and the top ten carry more than 13%. Sample: PBMCs. These receptors originate from a woman aged 30 to 39 in good health and CMV-seropositive. Each CDR3 is given with its conserved first and last residue. The D gene is left open where the match is weak. Expanded clones get a size class; other rows say once, few or many, or leave the size out.

abundance	v_gene	d_gene	j_gene	CDR3nt	CDR3aa
few	TRBV5-8	.	TRBJ1-5	TGTGCCAGCAGCCGATTGAATCAGCCCCAGCATTTT	CASSRLNQPQHF
.	TRBV14	.	TRBJ2-7	TGTGCCAGCAGCCCCTGGACGGACTCCTACGAGCAGTACTTC	CASSPWTDSYEQYF
.	TRBV30	TRBD1	TRBJ1-1	TGTGCCTGGAGTGTAAACAGGGGCACTGAAGCTTTCTTT	CAWSVNRGTEAFF
.	TRBV30	TRBD1	TRBJ1-2	TGTGCCTGGAGTGAGGGGGCCCGGGATGGCTACACCTTC	CAWSEGARDGYTF
.	TRBV27	TRBD2	TRBJ2-6	TGTGCCAGCAGTCCCTCCGGACTAGCGGGAGTTGGGGCCAACGTCCTGACTTTC	CASSPSGLAGVGANVLTF
few	TRBV5-8	.	TRBJ1-2	TGTGCCAGCAGCTTGGAGGCCCACTCCGAATATGGCTACACCTTC	CASSLEAHSEYGYTF
.	TRBV7-9	.	TRBJ1-5	TGTGCCAGCAGCTTAGGTAACACGTATAGCAATCAGCCCCAGCATTTT	CASSLGNTYSNQPQHF
few	TRBV5-1	.	TRBJ2-1	TGCGCCAGCAGCTTTCCAGGTTACAATGAGCAGTTCTTC	CASSFPGYNEQFF
.	TRBV4-1	.	TRBJ2-4	TGCGCCAGCAGCCCCGGGGCTTTGAGGGGGGACAGCAAAAACATTCAGTACTTC	CASSPGALRGDSKNIQYF
.	TRBV30	TRBD2	TRBJ2-7	TGTGCCTGGACACCCTCTAGCGGGGGTGTTGCCTACGAGCAGTACTTC	CAWTPSSGGVAYEQYF
.	TRBV29-1	TRBD1	TRBJ1-1	TGCAGCGTTCATTTAGGGGGGAGACAGGGGGCTATACCTTTCTTT	CSVHLGGRQGAIPFF
once	TRBV29-1	.	TRBJ1-4	TGCAGCGTTCTAGGCGGTTGGGGCGGTGAAAAACTGTTTTTT	CSVLGGWGGEKLFF
.	TRBV9	.	TRBJ2-2	TGTGCCAGCAGCCGCCCGACAGCGGTCCCAATGAACACCGGGGAGCTGTTTTTT	CASSRPTAVPMNTGELFF
.	TRBV29-1	TRBD1	TRBJ2-2	TGCAGCGCGGTCCGGGACAGAAACACCGGGGAGCTGTTTTTT	CSAVRDRNTGELFF
once	TRBV6-5	TRBD1	TRBJ1-1	TGTGCCAGCAGTTACTCAGGGGGCAGTGGGACTGAAGCTTTCTTT	CASSYSGGSGTEAFF
.	TRBV30	.	TRBJ2-7	TGTGCCTGGAGTGTTAAAACTAGGTCGGTTAGATACGAGCAGTACTTC	CAWSVKTRSVRYEQYF
.	TRBV6-5	.	TRBJ2-7	TGTGCCAGCAGGAGGATGGGGGGATCGGACGAGCAGTACTTC	CASRRMGGSDEQYF
.	TRBV6-5	.	TRBJ2-2	TGTGCCAGCAGCCACCGGGGGGCGCCCGGGGAGCTGTTTTTT	CASSHRGAPGELFF
.	TRBV20-1	.	TRBJ2-7	TGCAGTGCCCTCCGCTACGAGCAGTACTTC	CSALRYEQYF
few	TRBV9	TRBD1	TRBJ2-2	TGTGCCAGCAGCACACGGGACAGGGGCGGGACCGGGGAGCTGTTTTTT	CASSTRDRGGTGELFF
.	TRBV30	.	TRBJ1-4	TGTGCCTGGGGGGACGGCGGAAAACTGTTTTTT	CAWGDGGKLFF
.	TRBV13	.	TRBJ2-3	TGTGCCAGCAGCCCGACTGAGGGGACGCAGTATTTT	CASSPTEGTQYF
.	TRBV6-1	.	TRBJ1-2	TGTGCCAGCGCCCGGCTTAACTATGGCTACACCTTC	CASARLNYGYTF
.	TRBV9	.	TRBJ2-1	TGTGCCAGCAGCGTAGAGGGAGGGGGTAGGGGTGAGCAGTTCTTC	CASSVEGGGRGEQFF